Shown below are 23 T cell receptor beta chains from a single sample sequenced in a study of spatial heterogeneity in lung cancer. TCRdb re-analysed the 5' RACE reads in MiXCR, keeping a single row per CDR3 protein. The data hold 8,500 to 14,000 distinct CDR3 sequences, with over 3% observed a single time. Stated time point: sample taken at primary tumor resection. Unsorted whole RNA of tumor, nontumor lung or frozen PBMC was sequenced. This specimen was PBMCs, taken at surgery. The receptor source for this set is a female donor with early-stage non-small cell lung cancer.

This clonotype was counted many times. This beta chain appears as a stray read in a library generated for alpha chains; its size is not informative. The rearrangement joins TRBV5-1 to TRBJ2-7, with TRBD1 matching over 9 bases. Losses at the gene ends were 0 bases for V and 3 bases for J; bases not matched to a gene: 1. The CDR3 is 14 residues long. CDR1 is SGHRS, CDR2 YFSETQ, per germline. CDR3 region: CASSLEGQGYEQYF. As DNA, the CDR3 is TGCGCCAGCAGCTTGGAGGGACAGGGCTACGAGCAGTACTTC.

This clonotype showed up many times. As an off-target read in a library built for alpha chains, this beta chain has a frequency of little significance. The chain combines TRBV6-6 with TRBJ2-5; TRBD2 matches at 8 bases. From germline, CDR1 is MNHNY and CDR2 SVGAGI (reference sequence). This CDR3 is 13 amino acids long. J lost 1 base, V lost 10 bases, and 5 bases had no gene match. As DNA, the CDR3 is TGTGCCACCGCGGGGGGTCGCCAAGAGACCCAGTACTTC. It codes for CATAGGRQETQYF.

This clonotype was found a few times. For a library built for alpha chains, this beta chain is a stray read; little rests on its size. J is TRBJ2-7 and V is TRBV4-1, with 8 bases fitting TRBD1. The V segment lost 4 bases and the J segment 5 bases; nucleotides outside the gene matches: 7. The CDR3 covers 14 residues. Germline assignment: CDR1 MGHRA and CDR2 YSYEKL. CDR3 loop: CASSLGQGEDEQYF. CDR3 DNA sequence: TGCGCCAGCAGCCTCGGACAGGGAGAGGACGAGCAGTACTTC.

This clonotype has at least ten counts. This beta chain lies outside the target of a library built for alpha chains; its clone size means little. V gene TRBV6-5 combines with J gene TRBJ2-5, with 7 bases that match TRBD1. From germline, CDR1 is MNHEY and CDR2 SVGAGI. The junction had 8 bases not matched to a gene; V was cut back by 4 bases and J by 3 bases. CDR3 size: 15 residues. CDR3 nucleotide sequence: TGTGCCAGCAGTTCACTATGGACAGGAAAAGAGACCCAGTACTTC. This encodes CASSSLWTGKETQYF.

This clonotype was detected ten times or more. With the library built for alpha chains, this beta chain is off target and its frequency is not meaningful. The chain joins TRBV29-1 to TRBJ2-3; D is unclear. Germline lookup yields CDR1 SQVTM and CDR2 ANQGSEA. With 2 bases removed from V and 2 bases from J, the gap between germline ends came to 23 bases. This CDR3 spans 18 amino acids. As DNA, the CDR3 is TGCAGCGTTGAACCCCCAAAAAAACCCCAGAGGAACACAGATACGCAGTATTTT. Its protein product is CSVEPPKKPQRNTDTQYF.

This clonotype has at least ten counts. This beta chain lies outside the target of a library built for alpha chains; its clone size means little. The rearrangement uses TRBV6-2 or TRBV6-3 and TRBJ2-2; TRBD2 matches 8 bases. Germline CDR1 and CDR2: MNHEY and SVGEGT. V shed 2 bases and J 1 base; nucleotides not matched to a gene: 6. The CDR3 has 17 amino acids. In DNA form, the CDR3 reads TGTGCCAGCAGTTACCCCAGCGGGGGCCTGAACACCGGGGAGCTGTTTTTT. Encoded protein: CASSYPSGGLNTGELFF.

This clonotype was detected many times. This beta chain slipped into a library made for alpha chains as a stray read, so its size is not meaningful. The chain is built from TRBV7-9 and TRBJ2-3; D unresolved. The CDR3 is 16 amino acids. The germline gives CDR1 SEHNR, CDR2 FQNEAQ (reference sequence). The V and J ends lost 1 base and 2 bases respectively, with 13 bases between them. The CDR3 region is CASSLVGGPATDTQYF. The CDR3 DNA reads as TGTGCCAGCAGCTTAGTTGGCGGCCCCGCCACAGATACGCAGTATTTT.

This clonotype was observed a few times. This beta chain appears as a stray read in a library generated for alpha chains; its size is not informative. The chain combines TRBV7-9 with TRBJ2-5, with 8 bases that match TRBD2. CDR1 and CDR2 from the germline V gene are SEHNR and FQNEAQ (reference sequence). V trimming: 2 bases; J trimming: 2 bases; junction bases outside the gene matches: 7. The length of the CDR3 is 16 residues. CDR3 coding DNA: TGTGCCAGCAGCTTAACCGGGAGGGTCGATCAAGAGACCCAGTACTTC. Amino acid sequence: CASSLTGRVDQETQYF.

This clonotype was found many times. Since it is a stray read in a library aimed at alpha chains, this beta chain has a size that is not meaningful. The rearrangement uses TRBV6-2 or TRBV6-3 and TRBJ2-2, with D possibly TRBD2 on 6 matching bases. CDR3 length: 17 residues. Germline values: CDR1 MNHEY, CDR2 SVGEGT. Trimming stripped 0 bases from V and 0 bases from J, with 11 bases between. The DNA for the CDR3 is TGTGCCAGCAGTTACTCGCTCGGGAGCACGAACACCGGGGAGCTGTTTTTT. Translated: CASSYSLGSTNTGELFF.

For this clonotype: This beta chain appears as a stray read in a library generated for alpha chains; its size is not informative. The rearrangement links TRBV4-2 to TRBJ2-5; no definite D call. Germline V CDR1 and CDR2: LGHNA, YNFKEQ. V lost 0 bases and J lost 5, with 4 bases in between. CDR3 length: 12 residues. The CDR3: CASSQDLETQYF. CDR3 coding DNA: TGTGCCAGCAGCCAAGATTTGGAGACCCAGTACTTC.

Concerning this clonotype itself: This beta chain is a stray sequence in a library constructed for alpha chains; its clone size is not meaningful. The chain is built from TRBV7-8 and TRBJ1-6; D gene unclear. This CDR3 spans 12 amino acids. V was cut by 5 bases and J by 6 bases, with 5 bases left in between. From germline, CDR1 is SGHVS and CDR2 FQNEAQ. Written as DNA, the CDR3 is TGTGCCAGCAGCCCATTTAATTCACCCCTCCACTTT. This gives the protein CASSPFNSPLHF.

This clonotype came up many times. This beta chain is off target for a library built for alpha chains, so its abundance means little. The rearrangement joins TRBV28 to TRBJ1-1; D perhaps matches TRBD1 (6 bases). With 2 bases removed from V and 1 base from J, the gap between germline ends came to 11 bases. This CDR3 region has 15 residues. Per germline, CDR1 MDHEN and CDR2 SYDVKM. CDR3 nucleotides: TGTGCCAGCAGTTTAAGGCAGGGGTGGAACACTGAAGCTTTCTTT. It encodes CASSLRQGWNTEAFF.

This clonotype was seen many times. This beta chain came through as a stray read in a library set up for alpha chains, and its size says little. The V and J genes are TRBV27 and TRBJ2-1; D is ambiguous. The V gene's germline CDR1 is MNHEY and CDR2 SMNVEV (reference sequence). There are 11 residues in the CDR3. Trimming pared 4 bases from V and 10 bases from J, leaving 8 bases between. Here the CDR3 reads CASSSRREQFF. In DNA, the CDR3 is TGTGCCAGCAGTTCCCGCCGGGAGCAGTTCTTC.

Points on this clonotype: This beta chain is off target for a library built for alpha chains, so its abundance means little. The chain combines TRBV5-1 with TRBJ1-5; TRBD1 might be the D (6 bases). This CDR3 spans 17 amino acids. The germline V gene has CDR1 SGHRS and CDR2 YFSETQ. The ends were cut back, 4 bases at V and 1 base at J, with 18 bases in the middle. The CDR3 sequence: CASSRGAGTLSNQPQHF. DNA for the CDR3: TGCGCCAGCAGCCGAGGGGCCGGGACACTGAGCAATCAGCCCCAGCATTTT. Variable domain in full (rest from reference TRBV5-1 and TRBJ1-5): KAGVTQTPRYLIKTRGQQVTLSCSPISGHRSVSWYQQTPGQGLQFLFEYFSETQRNKGNFPGRFSGRQFSNSRSEMNVSTLELGDSALYLCASSRGAGTLSNQPQHFGDGTRLSIL.

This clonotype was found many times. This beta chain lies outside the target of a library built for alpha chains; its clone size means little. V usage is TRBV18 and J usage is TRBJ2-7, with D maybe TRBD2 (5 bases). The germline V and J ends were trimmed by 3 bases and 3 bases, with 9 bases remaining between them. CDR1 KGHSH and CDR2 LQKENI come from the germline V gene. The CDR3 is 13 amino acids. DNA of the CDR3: TGTGCCAGCTCACCCACCGGGGTCTACGAGCAGTACTTC. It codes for CASSPTGVYEQYF.

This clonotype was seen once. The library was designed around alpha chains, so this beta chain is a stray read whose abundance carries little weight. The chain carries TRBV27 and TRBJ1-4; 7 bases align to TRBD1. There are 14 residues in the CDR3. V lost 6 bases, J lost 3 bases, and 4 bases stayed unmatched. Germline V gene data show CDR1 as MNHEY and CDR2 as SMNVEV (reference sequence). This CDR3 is CASRTGTANEKLFF. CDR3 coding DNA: TGTGCCAGCAGGACAGGGACGGCTAATGAAAAACTGTTTTTT.

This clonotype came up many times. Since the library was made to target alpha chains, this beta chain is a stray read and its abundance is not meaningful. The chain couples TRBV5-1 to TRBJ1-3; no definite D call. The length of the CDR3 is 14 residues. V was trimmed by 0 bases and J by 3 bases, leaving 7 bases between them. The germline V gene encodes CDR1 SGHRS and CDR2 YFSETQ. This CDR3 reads CASSLDQSGNTIYF. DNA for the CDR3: TGCGCCAGCAGCTTGGACCAAAGTGGAAACACCATATATTTT.

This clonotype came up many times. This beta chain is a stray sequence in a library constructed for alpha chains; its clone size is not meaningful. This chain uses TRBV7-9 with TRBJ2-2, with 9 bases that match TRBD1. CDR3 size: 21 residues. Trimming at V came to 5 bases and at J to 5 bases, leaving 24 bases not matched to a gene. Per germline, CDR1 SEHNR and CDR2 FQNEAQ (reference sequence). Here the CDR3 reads CASSRTVVGTGPARVTGELFF. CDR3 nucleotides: TGTGCCAGCAGCCGGACGGTAGTGGGGACAGGGCCCGCGCGGGTAACCGGGGAGCTGTTTTTT.

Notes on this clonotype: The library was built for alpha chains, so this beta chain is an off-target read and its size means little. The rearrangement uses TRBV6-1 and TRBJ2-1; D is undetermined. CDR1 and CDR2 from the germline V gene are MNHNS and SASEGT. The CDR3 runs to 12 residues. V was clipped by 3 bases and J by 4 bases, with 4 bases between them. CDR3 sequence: CASSESYNEQFF. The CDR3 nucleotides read TGTGCCAGCAGTGAGAGTTACAATGAGCAGTTCTTC.

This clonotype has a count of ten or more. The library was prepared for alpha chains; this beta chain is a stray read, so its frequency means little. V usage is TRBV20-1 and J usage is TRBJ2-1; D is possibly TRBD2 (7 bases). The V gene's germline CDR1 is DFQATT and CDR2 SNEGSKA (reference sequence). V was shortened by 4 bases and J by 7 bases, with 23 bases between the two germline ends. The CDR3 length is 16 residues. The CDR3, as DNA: TGCAGTGCTACTGGGGGGGGCCCGCGAGCGTTGAATGAGCAGTTCTTC. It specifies CSATGGGPRALNEQFF.

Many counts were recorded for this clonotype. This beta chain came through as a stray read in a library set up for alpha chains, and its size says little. The CDR3 DNA is TGTGCCAGCAGCTTGGAGTACGAGCAGTACTTC. Translating gives CASSLEYEQYF. V and J are TRBV7-9 and TRBJ2-7; D gene ambiguous. CDR3 length: 11 amino acids. Trimming left V 3 bases short and J 4 bases short, with 4 bases between. The germline gives CDR1 SEHNR, CDR2 FQNEAQ (reference sequence).

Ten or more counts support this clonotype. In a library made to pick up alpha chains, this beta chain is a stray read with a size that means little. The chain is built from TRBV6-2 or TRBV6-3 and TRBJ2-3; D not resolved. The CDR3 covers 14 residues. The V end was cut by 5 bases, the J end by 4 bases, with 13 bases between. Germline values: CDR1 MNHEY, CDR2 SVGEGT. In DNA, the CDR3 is TGTGCCAGCAGTCATTTTTCGTGGGCAGATACGCAGTATTTT. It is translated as CASSHFSWADTQYF.

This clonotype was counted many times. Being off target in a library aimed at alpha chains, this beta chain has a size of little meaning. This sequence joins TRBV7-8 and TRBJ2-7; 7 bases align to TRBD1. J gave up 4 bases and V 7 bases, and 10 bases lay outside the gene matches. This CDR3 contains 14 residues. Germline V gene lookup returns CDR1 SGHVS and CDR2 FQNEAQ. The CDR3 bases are TGTGCCAGCAATTCCCGAGGGGGCGCGTACGAGCAGTACTTC. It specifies CASNSRGGAYEQYF.